This TCR beta chain emerged from a study of blood T cell repertoires in COVID-19 (dated by TCRdb to 2018 to 2021). About the full investigation: The collaborator samples originated in the United States, Italy and Spain and spanned the acute and convalescent phases of COVID-19. Samples were obtained from the ongoing ImmuneRACE study (first 160 participants) and from some 1,300 subjects provided by 6 global collaborators. Where HLA class I and class II types were available, the types were taken from metadata supplied by the sample provider, not from assay-based typing. The dataset comprised deeply sampled blood TCRbeta repertoires from subjects exposed to, actively infected with, or recovered from COVID-19. A freely available public database, intended as a resource for researchers studying the immune response to SARS-CoV-2, is where the repertoires were released. The prospective study material was composed of cDNA or gDNA derived from T cells, B-cell-depleted T cells, or PBMCs. The sample metadata nearly always contained a de-identified subject ID, COVID-19 status, age in years and sex.

Collaborating institutions collected whole blood in K2EDTA tubes following their own protocols. For TCRbeta analysis, collaborators shipped samples as frozen whole blood, isolated PBMCs, or DNA extracted from either of those sample types. V is clipped by 1 base and J by 4 bases, and the sequence between their germline boundaries is 13 bases long. Looking up the germline V gene (reference sequence) yields CDR1 GTSNPN and CDR2 SVGIG. From its cysteine to its phenylalanine, the CDR3 spans 14 amino acids. The CDR3 DNA has 42 bases and is translated from base 1. The study at large found these results: Clinical and demographic metadata were provided uncurated, with the amount varying by source and participant.

About this clone itself: What this receptor recognizes is not known. Base quality data are lacking; no much larger clone is found one base away.

The immunoSEQ Assay, a bias-controlled multiplex PCR, was used to amplify TCRbeta CDR3 regions from genomic DNA. In the source study's methods: Nucleated cell counts per sample were estimated from amplification of reference gene primers within the assay. Sequence reads were collapsed and filtered to measure the absolute abundance of every unique TCRbeta CDR3 rearrangement. For each sample, productive Simpson clonality was calculated by taking the square root of Simpson's diversity index across productive rearrangements. TCRdb took over this immuneACCESS table, retaining in-frame rearrangements with V and J assigned. Such tables are incomplete; in checked studies, under half of the missing clones stem from an unresolved V gene, and the remainder is unexplained. For V, J and clone size, that table is used; D and trimming come from the DNA. This sample holds about 120,000 clones; approximately 80% were observed only once. 12% of the sample goes to the ten largest clones.

This sequence was found in a man in his sixties with acute or convalescent COVID-19. The sequencing sample was made of peripheral blood. Recombination connected TRBV30 to TRBJ2-5; the best D guess is TRBD2, with 5 bases matching. The CDR3 region has the sequence CAWSGGPSGETQYF. The nucleotides read TGTGCCTGGAGTGGCGGGCCCTCCGGAGAGACCCAGTACTTC. Where the CDR3 stops, the reference TRBV30 and TRBJ2-5 genes take over; the full variable domain is SQTIHQWPATLVQPVGSPLSLECTVEGTSNPNLYWYRQAAGRGLQLLFYSVGIGQISSEVPQNLSASRPQDRQFILSSKKLLLSDSGFYLCAWSGGPSGETQYFGPGTRLLVL.